A single sample gave rise to the 7 T cell receptor beta chains below, sequenced in a study of post-analysis software for immune sequencing data. Study-level results: There were roughly 5 TRBV segments more frequent in patients than controls, and TRBV5-6, TRBV5-1 and TRBV20-1 were among them.

Every TCR beta cDNA library bore unique molecular identifiers. Each CDR3 protein gets one entry after TCRdb re-called the PCR reads with MiXCR. The sample has 350,000 to 450,000 distinct CDR3 sequences, 30% to 45% seen once. No antigen has been assigned to these receptors. The specimen was blood. The receptors come from a girl aged 10-17 years with multiple sclerosis.

V usage is TRBV6-1 and J usage is TRBJ2-2, with a possible D match to TRBD2 (5 bases). The CDR3 contains 12 residues. Germline V lookup: CDR1 MNHNS, CDR2 SASEGT. Trimming took off 2 bases at V and 10 bases at J, with 8 bases between the two ends. The chain's CDR3 is CASSERGEELFF. In nucleotides, the CDR3 is TGTGCCAGCAGTGAACGGGGAGAGGAGCTGTTTTTT.

This clonotype was found a few times. For the CDR3, the DNA is TGTGCCAGCAGTTATTCGGACAGGGGGCGGACTGAAGCTTTCTTT. Encoded protein: CASSYSDRGRTEAFF. The chain has TRBV6-8 and TRBJ1-1; 11 bases map to TRBD1. The CDR3 runs 15 residues. Germline trimming cut 3 bases from V and 5 bases from J; bases unmatched to any gene: 5. The germline V gene has CDR1 MNHGY and CDR2 SAAAGT.

This clonotype was seen ten or more times. The V and J genes are TRBV6-5 and TRBJ2-1; 9 bases align to TRBD2. In germline, CDR1 is MNHEY, CDR2 SVGAGI. The CDR3 runs to 17 residues. V lost 0 bases, J lost 2 bases, and 5 bases stayed unmatched. The CDR3: CASSYSSSGGPYNEQFF. The CDR3 nucleotides read TGTGCCAGCAGTTACTCGAGTAGCGGGGGCCCCTACAATGAGCAGTTCTTC.

Turning to this clonotype: A junction boundary mismatches the germline segment, possibly from a read error. The J gene is TRBJ1-6, the V gene TRBV20-1; D call uncertain. Looked up from germline, CDR1 is DFQATT and CDR2 is SNEGSKA (reference sequence). This CDR3 contains 14 residues. CDR3 in DNA: TGCAGTGCTAACACGGAGGTAGATAATTCATCCCTCCACTTT. It translates to CSANTEVDNSSLHF.

The genes are TRBV28 and TRBJ2-1; D uncertain. The end of the DNA aligns better with TRBJ2-7, so the J call may be wrong. Germline-derived CDR1 and CDR2 are MDHEN and SYDVKM. The CDR3 has 12 amino acids. Here the CDR3 DNA reads TGTGCCAGCAGTACAACAAGGTACGAGCAGTACTTC. This encodes CASSTTRYEQYF.

This clonotype showed up just a few times. The rearrangement uses TRBV20-1 and TRBJ2-5, with a weak D call TRBD1 (6 bases). Trimming cost V 6 bases and J 5 bases, with 13 bases left between them. The CDR3 is 12 amino acids. Germline-derived CDR1 and CDR2 are DFQATT and SNEGSKA (reference sequence). The CDR3 reads CSALLRGETQYF. The CDR3 bases are TGCAGTGCACTCCTTAGGGGGGAGACCCAGTACTTC.

V and J are TRBV18 and TRBJ1-1; tentatively, D is TRBD1 (6 bases). CDR3 size: 16 residues. Germline V gene lookup returns CDR1 KGHSH and CDR2 LQKENI. Between the trimmed V and J ends, which lost 3 bases and 5 bases, there was a span of 19 bases. CDR3 nucleotides: TGTGCCAGCTCACCTCCCACCCCAGGGGCTGGGACTGAAGCTTTCTTT. Translating gives CASSPPTPGAGTEAFF.